This T cell receptor (beta chain) is drawn from a study of cytomegalovirus exposure and HLA in healthy donors. Study context: The same platform was used for the 120 validation repertoires and the 650 to 800 first-cohort repertoires, a later analysis reported.

Study-level results: Per published reports, the classifier diagnosed cytomegalovirus status with high specificity and sensitivity. Altogether, 170 or so TCR beta chains were recorded as cytomegalovirus-associated.

TCRdb's copy holds only in-frame clones and misses some; the assay was immunoSEQ multiplex PCR. The sample holds some 150,000 clones, just under 90% seen once. The CDR3 spans 14 residues. In germline, CDR1 is LNHNV, CDR2 YYDKDF (reference sequence). V lost 5 bases and J 0 bases, leaving 8 bases between the germline ends. Regarding this clone: The antigen remains unidentified.

The receptor's source is a woman aged 25 to 39 in good health and CMV-seronegative. The chain recombines TRBV15 with TRBJ1-5; D unclear. The sequencing input was PBMCs. CDR3 protein: CATSGSYSNQPQHF. The CDR3 region has the DNA TGTGCCACCAGCGGCAGTTATAGCAATCAGCCCCAGCATTTT.